This record concerns one TCR beta chain sequence. CD4+CD25+CD127- Tregs, CD4+CD25- non-Tregs, CD4 and CD8 cells were sorted. The data stem from a study of Tregs in tolerant kidney transplant recipients. Generated by immunoSEQ multiplex PCR, the TCRdb table keeps only in-frame clones and is missing some. The table shows about 110,000 clones, with 85% to 90% occurring only once. CDR3 length: 15 residues. The ends lost 3 bases at V and 2 bases at J; junction bases unmatched: 4. Germline CDR1 SGDLS, CDR2 YYNGEE. This clonotype was sampled from a human donor who received a combined kidney and bone marrow transplant. The source material was CD4+ T cells from blood, sampled before the transplant. The chain is built from TRBV9 and TRBJ2-1, with 8 bases matching TRBD1. Here the CDR3 reads CASSGGQAAYNEQFF. The DNA of the CDR3 is TGTGCCAGCAGCGGGGGACAGGCTGCCTACAATGAGCAGTTCTTC.